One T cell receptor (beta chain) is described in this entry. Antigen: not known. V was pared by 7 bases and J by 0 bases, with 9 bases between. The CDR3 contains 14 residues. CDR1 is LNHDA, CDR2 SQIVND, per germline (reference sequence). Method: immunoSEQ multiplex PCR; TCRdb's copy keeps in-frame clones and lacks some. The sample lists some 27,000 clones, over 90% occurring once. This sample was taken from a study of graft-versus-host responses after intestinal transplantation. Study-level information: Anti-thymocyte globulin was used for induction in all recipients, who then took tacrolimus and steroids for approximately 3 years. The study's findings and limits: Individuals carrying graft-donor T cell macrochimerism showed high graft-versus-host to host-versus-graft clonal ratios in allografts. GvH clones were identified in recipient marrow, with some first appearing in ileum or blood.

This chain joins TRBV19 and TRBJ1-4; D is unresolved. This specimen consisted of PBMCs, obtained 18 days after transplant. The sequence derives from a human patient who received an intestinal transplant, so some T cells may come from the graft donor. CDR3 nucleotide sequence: TGTGCCAGTACAGGTTTTGCAACTAATGAAAAACTGTTTTTT. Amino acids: CASTGFATNEKLFF.